The 21 T cell receptor beta chains in this list originate from one sample, sequenced in a study of blood T cell repertoires in COVID-19. Some clones are missing from TCRdb's copy, which holds only in-frame ones; the method was immunoSEQ multiplex PCR. The sample consists of around 140,000 clones, 70% to 90% of them appearing once. Sequencing used peripheral blood. These receptors came from a man aged 65-85 years with acute or convalescent COVID-19.

This sequence joins TRBV11-2 and TRBJ2-2, with D maybe TRBD2 (7 bases). V shed 6 bases and J shed 4 bases, with 18 bases lying between them. The length of the CDR3 is 16 residues. The germline CDR1 and CDR2 sequences are SGHAT and FQNNGV. The chain's CDR3 is CASREKGGQSTGELFF. CDR3 DNA: TGTGCCAGCAGGGAAAAGGGGGGGCAAAGCACCGGGGAGCTGTTTTTT. Based on the CDR3 plus reference TRBV11-2 and TRBJ2-2, the full variable domain is EAGVAQSPRYKIIEKRQSVAFWCNPISGHATLYWYQQILGQGPKLLIQFQNNGVVDDSQLPKDRFSAERLKGVDSTLKIQPAKLEDSAVYLCASREKGGQSTGELFFGEGSRLTVL.

V gene TRBV5-1 combines with J gene TRBJ2-3; 8 nucleotides match TRBD2. The V segment lost 4 bases and the J segment 2 bases; nucleotides outside the gene matches: 9. Germline CDR1 SGHRS, CDR2 YFSETQ. This CDR3 has 16 residues. The CDR3 is CASSLQAGELTDTQYF. The CDR3 bases are TGCGCCAGCAGCCTCCAAGCGGGAGAGCTCACAGATACGCAGTATTTT. The full variable domain, in which reference TRBV5-1 and TRBJ2-3 provide the parts outside the CDR3, is KAGVTQTPRYLIKTRGQQVTLSCSPISGHRSVSWYQQTPGQGLQFLFEYFSETQRNKGNFPGRFSGRQFSNSRSEMNVSTLELGDSALYLCASSLQAGELTDTQYFGPGTRLTVL.

The CDR3 nucleotides are TGTGCCAGCAGCTTCGGGAATACGCAGTATTTT. This encodes CASSFGNTQYF. The chain links TRBV7-2 to TRBJ2-3, with TRBD2 as a possible D gene (5 bases). V lost 3 bases, J lost 7 bases, and 5 bases lay in between. Germline values: CDR1 SGHTA, CDR2 FQGNSA. The CDR3 loop spans 11 amino acids.

V is TRBV6-6 and J is TRBJ1-6, with 7 bases matching TRBD1. The J segment lost 2 bases and the V segment lost 10 bases, leaving 5 bases of the junction unmatched. CDR1 and CDR2 from the germline V gene are MNHNY and SVGAGI (reference sequence). This CDR3 region has 14 residues. CDR3 in amino acids: CAIRRGPYNSPLHF. The CDR3 coding sequence is TGTGCCATCCGAAGGGGGCCCTATAATTCACCCCTCCACTTT.

J is TRBJ2-3 and V is TRBV3-1 (or the pseudogene TRBV3-2); TRBD2 matches at 9 bases. From germline, CDR1 is LGHDT and CDR2 YNNKEL (reference sequence). The V segment lost 4 bases and the J segment 4 bases; nucleotides outside the gene matches: 3. This CDR3 region has 14 residues. The CDR3 DNA sequence: TGTGCCAGCAGCCCTAGCGGGACCGCAGATACGCAGTATTTT. Its protein product is CASSPSGTADTQYF.

This clone was counted a few times. The chain has TRBV5-1 and TRBJ1-2; TRBD1 is a possible D gene (5 bases). The V gene's germline CDR1 is SGHRS and CDR2 YFSETQ. The CDR3 spans 13 residues. V gave up 1 base and J gave up 8 bases, with 12 bases separating them. The CDR3 loop is CASSLQSPGGYTF. The CDR3 DNA is TGCGCCAGCAGCTTGCAGTCCCCAGGGGGCTACACCTTC.

This clone was seen a few times. The rearrangement uses TRBV7-2 and TRBJ2-3; tentative D call: TRBD2 (6 bases). The CDR3 consists of 16 residues. Germline-derived CDR1 and CDR2 are SGHTA and FQGNSA. V shed 3 bases and J shed 1 base, with 14 bases lying between them. DNA for the CDR3: TGTGCCAGCAGCTTCTCTCAGGGAGGCGGCACAGATACGCAGTATTTT. Its protein product is CASSFSQGGGTDTQYF.

The chain uses TRBV10-2 and TRBJ1-1; 8 bases are a match to TRBD1. J lost 1 base, V lost 10 bases, and 8 bases had no gene match. This CDR3 region has 14 residues. The germline V gene has CDR1 WSHSY and CDR2 SAAADI. The CDR3 loop is CATTSGGWNTEAFF. The CDR3 DNA sequence: TGCGCCACCACTTCAGGGGGCTGGAACACTGAAGCTTTCTTT.

This chain connects TRBV4-2 to TRBJ2-1, with D perhaps matching TRBD1 (5 bases). CDR1 and CDR2 from the germline V gene are LGHNA and YNFKEQ. V was clipped by 3 bases and J by 5 bases, with 8 bases between them. CDR3 size: 13 residues. The CDR3, as DNA: TGTGCCAGCAGCCAGGACACTAACAATGAGCAGTTCTTC. Protein sequence: CASSQDTNNEQFF.

The chain links TRBV6-2 or TRBV6-3 to TRBJ2-3; the match to TRBD2 covers 9 bases. The CDR3 is 15 residues long. Germline V gene sequence: CDR1 MNHEY, CDR2 SVGEGT. V was pared by 6 bases and J by 1 base, with 5 bases of the junction left unmatched. The CDR3: CASSPSGVGTDTQYF. In nucleotides, the CDR3 is TGTGCCAGCAGCCCTAGCGGGGTTGGCACAGATACGCAGTATTTT.

The chain carries TRBV28 and TRBJ2-1; D unresolved. V was cut by 2 bases and J by 4 bases, with 9 bases left in between. The CDR3 has 14 residues. The germline gives CDR1 MDHEN, CDR2 SYDVKM. The CDR3 reads CASSLPRPYNEQFF. The DNA for the CDR3 is TGTGCCAGCAGTTTACCCCGTCCTTACAATGAGCAGTTCTTC.

The V and J genes are TRBV6-5 and TRBJ1-3; no firm D call. The germline V gene has CDR1 MNHEY and CDR2 SVGAGI. V shed 10 bases and J shed 1 base, with 11 bases lying between them. This CDR3 has 13 residues. The CDR3 sequence is CATQMVSGNTIYF. In DNA, the CDR3 is TGTGCCACACAAATGGTTTCTGGAAACACCATATATTTT.

The chain has TRBV12-3 or TRBV12-4 and TRBJ2-5; D might be TRBD1 (5 bases). The CDR3 is made up of 13 amino acids. The V end lost 7 bases, the J end lost 5 bases, and 14 bases lay between the germline ends. The CDR3 here is CASNRGPGETQYF. Written as DNA, the CDR3 is TGTGCCAGCAACCGCGGCCCAGGGGAGACCCAGTACTTC.

J is TRBJ1-2 and V is TRBV6-1; 7 nucleotides agree with TRBD1. The CDR3 is 15 residues long. The trim removed 2 bases at V and 5 bases at J, leaving 8 bases unmatched. The germline gives CDR1 MNHNS, CDR2 SASEGT. The CDR3 sequence is CASSETGRGVYGYTF. In nucleotides, the CDR3 is TGTGCCAGCAGTGAAACAGGCAGGGGGGTTTATGGCTACACCTTC.

The count of this clone is one. The chain recombines TRBV15 with TRBJ1-5; 7 bases match TRBD1. Germline V gene lookup returns CDR1 LNHNV and CDR2 YYDKDF (reference sequence). The junction had 8 bases not matched to a gene; V was cut back by 5 bases and J by 4 bases. The CDR3 loop spans 15 amino acids. Written as DNA, the CDR3 is TGTGCCACCAGCGGGACTCGACAGGGAAATCAGCCCCAGCATTTT. Protein product: CATSGTRQGNQPQHF. Full variable domain (remainder filled in from reference TRBV15 and TRBJ1-5): DAMVIQNPRYQVTQFGKPVTLSCSQTLNHNVMYWYQQKSSQAPKLLFHYYDKDFNNEADTPDNFQSRRPNTSFCFLDIRSPGLGDTAMYLCATSGTRQGNQPQHFGDGTRLSIL.

The chain combines TRBV7-8 with TRBJ1-1, with 10 bases identical to TRBD1. With 5 bases clipped from V and 4 bases from J, the junction kept 7 bases outside the gene matches. The CDR3 totals 15 residues. CDR1 and CDR2 from the germline V gene are SGHVS and FQNEAQ. CDR3 nucleotides: TGTGCCAGCAGCGGCCCGGGACAGGGGATCACTGAAGCTTTCTTT. Amino acids: CASSGPGQGITEAFF.

The chain joins TRBV28 to TRBJ2-7; D possibly corresponds to TRBD1 (6 bases). The CDR3 sequence is 15 residues long. V lost 4 bases, J lost 4 bases, and 17 bases lay in between. CDR1 is MDHEN and CDR2 is SYDVKM in the germline V gene. The CDR3 here is CASSSGDKLLYEQYF. The CDR3 nucleotides read TGTGCCAGCAGTTCCGGGGACAAGCTACTTTACGAGCAGTACTTC.

This sequence joins TRBV10-3 and TRBJ2-1, with TRBD2 matching over 10 bases. The V and J ends lost 6 bases and 2 bases, in that order; junction bases with no gene match: 7. Germline values: CDR1 ENHRY, CDR2 SYGVKD. The CDR3 is 16 amino acids. CDR3 nucleotides: TGTGCCATCAGCCAGGGACTAGCGTCGACCTACAATGAGCAGTTCTTC. Amino acid sequence: CAISQGLASTYNEQFF.

The genes are TRBV27 and TRBJ2-5, with D maybe TRBD1 (6 bases). V was shortened by 0 bases and J by 0 bases, with 11 bases between the two germline ends. Germline CDR1 is MNHEY and CDR2 is SMNVEV (reference sequence). This CDR3 comprises 16 residues. The CDR3 DNA is TGTGCCAGCAGTTTATCGATCAGGGGACACCAAGAGACCCAGTACTTC. It is translated as CASSLSIRGHQETQYF.

In its sample, this clone was seen a few times. The chain carries TRBV15 and TRBJ2-7; 8 bases line up with TRBD1. The junction had 9 bases not matched to a gene; V was cut back by 1 base and J by 7 bases. The CDR3 is made up of 15 amino acids. Germline CDR1 and CDR2: LNHNV and YYDKDF (reference sequence). The CDR3 DNA sequence: TGTGCCACCAGCAGAGCGGGGCAGGGGGCGAGAGAGCAGTACTTC. Translation gives CATSRAGQGAREQYF.

The chain couples TRBV7-9 to TRBJ2-6; a possible D gene is TRBD1 (5 bases). The CDR3 has 17 amino acids. V was cut by 5 bases and J by 1 base, with 15 bases left in between. Germline V CDR1 and CDR2: SEHNR, FQNEAQ (reference sequence). This CDR3 reads CASSPSWGLSGANVLTF. In DNA, the CDR3 is TGTGCCAGCAGCCCAAGCTGGGGCTTGTCTGGGGCCAACGTCCTGACTTTC. Based on the CDR3 plus reference TRBV7-9 and TRBJ2-6, the full variable domain is DTGVSQNPRHKITKRGQNVTFRCDPISEHNRLYWYRQTLGQGPEFLTYFQNEAQLEKSRLLSDRFSAERPKGSFSTLEIQRTEQGDSAMYLCASSPSWGLSGANVLTFGAGSRLTVL.